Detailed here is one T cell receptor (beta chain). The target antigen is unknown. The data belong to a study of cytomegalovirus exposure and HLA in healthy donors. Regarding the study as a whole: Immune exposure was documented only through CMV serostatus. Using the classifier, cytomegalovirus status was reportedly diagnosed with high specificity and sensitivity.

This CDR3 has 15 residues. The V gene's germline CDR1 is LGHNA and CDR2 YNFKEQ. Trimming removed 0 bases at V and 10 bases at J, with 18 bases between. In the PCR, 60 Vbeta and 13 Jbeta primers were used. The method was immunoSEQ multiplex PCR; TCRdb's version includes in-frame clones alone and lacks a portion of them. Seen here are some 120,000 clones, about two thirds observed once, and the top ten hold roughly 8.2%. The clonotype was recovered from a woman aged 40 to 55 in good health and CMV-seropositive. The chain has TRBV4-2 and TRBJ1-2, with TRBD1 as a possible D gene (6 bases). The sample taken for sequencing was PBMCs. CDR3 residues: CASSQEWRGRGDYTF. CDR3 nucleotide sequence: TGTGCCAGCAGCCAAGAGTGGAGGGGGAGGGGAGACTACACCTTC.